The 30 T cell receptor beta chains presented below share a single source sample, sequenced in a study of identifying expanded T cells in peripheral blood. Generated by immunoSEQ multiplex PCR, the TCRdb table keeps only in-frame clones and is missing some. The sample includes 100,000 to 150,000 clones, about four fifths of them seen just once. Sequenced material: blood. The receptors stem from a person between 18 and 75 years old in good health.

The chain carries TRBV11-3 and TRBJ2-6; perhaps TRBD2 as D (7 bases). The CDR3 is 20 residues long. V gave up 1 base and J gave up 0 bases, with 19 bases separating them. The germline gives CDR1 SGHNT, CDR2 YENEEA. CDR3 residues: CASSLGARGAPHSGANVLTF. CDR3 DNA: TGTGCCAGCAGCTTAGGAGCTCGGGGGGCCCCACACTCTGGGGCCAACGTCCTGACTTTC.

The rearrangement links TRBV14 to TRBJ2-1; D perhaps matches TRBD2 (6 bases). CDR3 length: 17 residues. CDR1 and CDR2 from the germline V gene are SGHDN and FVKESK. V lost 1 base and J 3 bases, leaving 16 bases between the germline ends. DNA of the CDR3: TGTGCCAGCAGCCAAGGTCGCGGGACCCCACGCTACAATGAGCAGTTCTTC. Amino acids: CASSQGRGTPRYNEQFF.

The rearrangement joins TRBV6-5 to TRBJ2-7, with D possibly TRBD2 on 6 matching bases. CDR1 and CDR2 from the germline V gene are MNHEY and SVGAGI. Deletions cut 7 bases from V and 6 bases from J, with 19 bases between. CDR3 length: 14 amino acids. CDR3 region: CASKEGLNMGEQYF. The CDR3 nucleotides read TGTGCCAGCAAGGAGGGGTTGAATATGGGCGAGCAGTACTTC.

V gene TRBV6-5 combines with J gene TRBJ1-2; the D is unclear. The CDR3 covers 14 residues. Per germline, CDR1 MNHEY and CDR2 SVGAGI. The ends were cut back, 3 bases at V and 6 bases at J, with 14 bases in the middle. The CDR3 DNA is TGTGCCAGCAGTTATGCTTTCCGGGATAATGGCTACACCTTC. Residues: CASSYAFRDNGYTF.

The V gene is TRBV5-1, the J gene TRBJ1-1; D perhaps matches TRBD1 (5 bases). V lost 5 bases and J lost 1, with 12 bases in between. In germline, CDR1 is SGHRS, CDR2 YFSETQ. This CDR3 region has 14 residues. This CDR3 reads CASRSRTRNTEAFF. The CDR3 DNA reads as TGCGCCAGCAGATCTCGGACAAGGAACACTGAAGCTTTCTTT.

This chain joins TRBV6-1 and TRBJ2-7, with D maybe TRBD1 (7 bases). The V and J ends lost 0 bases and 11 bases respectively, with 14 bases between them. The CDR3 consists of 13 residues. Germline-derived CDR1 and CDR2 are MNHNS and SASEGT. CDR3 sequence (DNA): TGTGCCAGCAGTGAAGCACCCGACAGGGAGGAGTACTTC. Its translation: CASSEAPDREEYF.

The chain joins TRBV4-3 to TRBJ1-2, with unresolved D. Germline V gene data show CDR1 as LGHNA and CDR2 as YSLEER. The CDR3 consists of 12 residues. Trimming stripped 0 bases from V and 8 bases from J, with 7 bases between. In nucleotides, the CDR3 is TGCGCCAGCAGCCAAGATGGTCGGGGCTACACCTTC. Its translation: CASSQDGRGYTF.

The chain recombines TRBV4-1 with TRBJ2-3; D call uncertain. V lost 1 base, J lost 0 bases, and 11 bases lay in between. Germline values: CDR1 MGHRA, CDR2 YSYEKL. The length of the CDR3 is 16 residues. CDR3 residues: CASSQALSGSTDTQYF. DNA for the CDR3: TGCGCCAGCAGCCAAGCTCTTTCAGGCAGCACAGATACGCAGTATTTT.

The J gene is TRBJ2-3, the V gene TRBV5-6, with D perhaps matching TRBD1 (6 bases). The V gene lost 4 bases and the J gene lost 2 bases, with 11 bases spanning the gap. Germline CDR1 reads SGHDT; CDR2 reads YYEEEE. This CDR3 is 14 amino acids long. CDR3 nucleotides: TGTGCCAGCAGCCATTGGACAGACACAGATACGCAGTATTTT. As protein: CASSHWTDTDTQYF.

The rearrangement joins TRBV25-1 to TRBJ1-1, with a weak D call TRBD1 (5 bases). This CDR3 is built from 12 residues. V was pared by 7 bases and J by 11 bases, with 17 bases between. Looked up from germline, CDR1 is MGHDK and CDR2 is SYGVNS. This CDR3 is CASTTGGGRAFF. Here the CDR3 DNA reads TGTGCCAGCACAACCGGGGGGGGAAGGGCTTTCTTT.

CDR3 sequence (DNA): TGTGCCAGCAGTGAAATCGGCCGCTACTATGGCTACACCTTC. It yields the protein CASSEIGRYYGYTF. This rearrangement joins TRBV6-1 to TRBJ1-2, with D uncertain. The germline V and J ends were trimmed by 2 bases and 3 bases, with 10 bases remaining between them. The CDR3 has 14 residues. The V gene's germline CDR1 is MNHNS and CDR2 SASEGT.

The genes are TRBV9 and TRBJ1-2, with D uncertain. Trimming shortened V by 4 bases and J by 2 bases, and 15 bases separated the two germline ends. Per germline, CDR1 SGDLS and CDR2 YYNGEE. The CDR3 has 15 residues. CDR3 sequence: CASSLGRTENYGYTF. CDR3 coding DNA: TGTGCCAGCAGCCTAGGCAGGACTGAGAACTATGGCTACACCTTC. Based on the CDR3 plus reference TRBV9 and TRBJ1-2, the full variable domain is DSGVTQTPKHLITATGQRVTLRCSPRSGDLSVYWYQQSLDQGLQFLIQYYNGEERAKGNILERFSAQQFPDLHSELNLSSLELGDSALYFCASSLGRTENYGYTFGSGTRLTVV.

V gene TRBV2 combines with J gene TRBJ1-1; D unclear. Germline V gene lookup returns CDR1 SNHLY and CDR2 FYNNEI. Trimming left V 8 bases short and J 3 bases short, with 7 bases between. There are 11 residues in the CDR3. DNA of the CDR3: TGTGCCAGCTTGGAGGACACTGAAGCTTTCTTT. Protein sequence: CASLEDTEAFF.

The chain carries TRBV4-3 and TRBJ2-3; possibly TRBD1 for D (5 bases). V was clipped by 1 base and J by 6 bases, with 11 bases between them. Germline CDR1 and CDR2: LGHNA and YSLEER. This CDR3 is 14 amino acids long. The CDR3 nucleotides read TGCGCCAGCAGCCAAGGTCAGGGATCGGATACGCAGTATTTT. This encodes CASSQGQGSDTQYF.

This clone was counted a single time. J is TRBJ2-3 and V is TRBV18; D is undetermined. V dropped 6 bases and J dropped 5 bases, with 6 bases sitting between them. Looked up from germline, CDR1 is KGHSH and CDR2 is LQKENI. CDR3 length: 11 amino acids. The CDR3, as DNA: TGTGCCAGCTCGGCGGTAGATACGCAGTATTTT. This encodes CASSAVDTQYF. Variable domain in full (rest from reference TRBV18 and TRBJ2-3): NAGVMQNPRHLVRRRGQEARLRCSPMKGHSHVYWYRQLPEEGLKFMVYLQKENIIDESGMPKERFSAEFPKEGPSILRIQQVVRGDSAAYFCASSAVDTQYFGPGTRLTVL.

The chain uses TRBV11-3 and TRBJ2-7; D possibly corresponds to TRBD2 (5 bases). V lost 6 bases and J 5 bases, leaving 8 bases between the germline ends. Germline CDR1 and CDR2: SGHNT and YENEEA. The CDR3 spans 11 residues. CDR3 sequence reads: CASSWGDEQYF. In nucleotides, the CDR3 is TGTGCCAGCAGTTGGGGAGACGAGCAGTACTTC.

The genes are TRBV6-7 and TRBJ1-4, with D tentatively TRBD1 (6 bases). TRBV6-7 is sorted into the ORF group, with uncertain function. The CDR3 consists of 15 residues. V was clipped by 2 bases and J by 13 bases, with 20 bases between them. The CDR3 loop reads CASSYPGQWGHGLFF. CDR3 sequence (DNA): TGTGCCAGCAGTTACCCTGGACAGTGGGGCCATGGACTGTTTTTT.

J is TRBJ2-7 and V is TRBV10-1; 7 bases align to TRBD1. J was trimmed by 6 bases and V by 6 bases; bases with no gene match: 8. Germline CDR1 WNHNN, CDR2 SYGVQD (reference sequence). The CDR3 covers 13 residues. CDR3 DNA: TGCGCCAGCAGCCCCAGGGGGTCTGGCGAGCAGTACTTC. It encodes CASSPRGSGEQYF.

The chain employs TRBV18 and TRBJ2-7; 9 bases align to TRBD1. This CDR3 contains 16 residues. The J segment lost 3 bases and the V segment lost 6 bases, leaving 12 bases of the junction unmatched. Germline loops: CDR1 KGHSH, CDR2 LQKENI. In nucleotides, the CDR3 is TGTGCCAGCTCGGCACAGGGGGCGAATATACTCTACGAGCAGTACTTC. The encoded protein is CASSAQGANILYEQYF.

V usage is TRBV4-3 and J usage is TRBJ2-7; weak D call: TRBD1 (5 bases). Germline lookup yields CDR1 LGHNA and CDR2 YSLEER. Trimming left V 2 bases short and J 4 bases short, with 15 bases between. CDR3 length: 15 residues. DNA of the CDR3: TGCGCCAGCAGCCAATCCATTTCTCCAGGGTACGAGCAGTACTTC. This codes for CASSQSISPGYEQYF.

This clone appeared a few times. The rearrangement links TRBV5-1 to TRBJ1-5; D remains unclear. CDR3 length: 14 amino acids. V shed 0 bases and J shed 10 bases, with 14 bases lying between them. Germline CDR1 and CDR2: SGHRS and YFSETQ. CDR3 sequence: CASSLGLGNGPQHF. CDR3 in DNA: TGCGCCAGCAGCTTGGGATTGGGTAACGGCCCCCAGCATTTT.

The rearrangement joins TRBV19 to TRBJ1-3, with D unclear. CDR3 length equals 14 residues. The ends were cut back, 5 bases at V and 7 bases at J, with 15 bases in the middle. The V gene's germline CDR1 is LNHDA and CDR2 SQIVND (reference sequence). The CDR3 region is CASSRMGRENTIYF. The DNA of the CDR3 is TGTGCCAGTAGTCGTATGGGGAGGGAGAACACCATATATTTT.

The chain links TRBV4-3 to TRBJ2-1, with 9 bases that match TRBD2. The CDR3 consists of 18 residues. The junction had 14 bases not matched to a gene; V was cut back by 2 bases and J by 6 bases. Germline lookup yields CDR1 LGHNA and CDR2 YSLEER. In nucleotides, the CDR3 is TGCGCCAGCAGCCAAACGACTGTGCGGGCGGGGGGGCCCAATGAGCAGTTCTTC. Its protein is CASSQTTVRAGGPNEQFF.

This clone was counted between two and nine times. The chain couples TRBV19 to TRBJ1-6; tentative D call: TRBD1 (5 bases). Germline values: CDR1 LNHDA, CDR2 SQIVND (reference sequence). V was cut by 5 bases and J by 7 bases, with 9 bases left in between. The CDR3 covers 13 residues. The CDR3 region has the DNA TGTGCCAGTAGTCCGCAGGGAAATTCACCCCTCCACTTT. Its translation is CASSPQGNSPLHF.

The chain couples TRBV11-3 to TRBJ2-7; TRBD1 aligns across 7 bases. Germline loops: CDR1 SGHNT, CDR2 YENEEA. The CDR3 has 15 amino acids. The V and J ends lost 4 bases and 0 bases, in that order; junction bases with no gene match: 6. The CDR3: CASSSYRQGSYEQYF. CDR3 nucleotide sequence: TGTGCCAGCAGCTCCTACCGACAGGGCTCCTACGAGCAGTACTTC.

The chain employs TRBV4-3 and TRBJ1-3; 7 nucleotides line up with TRBD1. The V gene's germline CDR1 is LGHNA and CDR2 YSLEER. The CDR3 spans 17 residues. V shed 2 bases and J 0 bases; nucleotides not matched to a gene: 7. The CDR3 here is CASSQSGTGASGNTIYF. The DNA for the CDR3 is TGCGCCAGCAGCCAATCTGGAACAGGGGCCTCTGGAAACACCATATATTTT.

The rearrangement links TRBV9 to TRBJ2-1, with D uncertain. CDR3 length: 12 residues. Trimming removed 2 bases from V and 6 bases from J, with 6 bases in between. The germline gives CDR1 SGDLS, CDR2 YYNGEE. The DNA of the CDR3 is TGTGCCAGCAGCGTGAATTTCAATGAGCAGTTCTTC. It encodes CASSVNFNEQFF.

The chain combines TRBV14 with TRBJ2-1, with D perhaps matching TRBD1 (5 bases). The germline gives CDR1 SGHDN, CDR2 FVKESK. Trimming removed 6 bases at V and 10 bases at J, with 16 bases between. CDR3 length: 13 amino acids. The CDR3 coding sequence is TGTGCCAGCAGGGGCCCTGCATGGGGCGAGCAGTTCTTC. It codes for CASRGPAWGEQFF.

The chain joins TRBV11-2 to TRBJ2-1; D is undetermined. From germline, CDR1 is SGHAT and CDR2 FQNNGV. With 0 bases removed from V and 9 bases from J, the gap between germline ends came to 3 bases. The CDR3 contains 11 residues. CDR3 sequence reads: CASSLDGEQFF. The CDR3 nucleotides read TGTGCCAGCAGCTTAGATGGTGAGCAGTTCTTC.

This chain connects TRBV2 to TRBJ2-1, with D possibly TRBD1 on 6 matching bases. V lost 7 bases and J 8 bases, leaving 21 bases between the germline ends. The CDR3 extends over 15 amino acids. Germline assignment: CDR1 SNHLY and CDR2 FYNNEI. CDR3 in DNA: TGTGCCAGCAAGCGCCTCCTAACAGGGTCGGATGAGCAGTTCTTC. This codes for CASKRLLTGSDEQFF.